The 16 T cell receptor beta chains reported below all come from one sample, sequenced in a study of OX40 agonist ivuxolimab in advanced cancers. TCRdb's copy holds only in-frame clones and misses some; the assay was immunoSEQ multiplex PCR. This sample has roughly 60,000 clones, with 70% to 90% found just once. Sequences were derived from CD4+ or CD8+ T cells sorted from blood, sampled in a trial of the OX40 agonist ivuxolimab. The source is an adult with an advanced solid tumor such as melanoma, head and neck, liver or kidney cancer.

The chain employs TRBV30 and TRBJ2-3, with 9 bases identical to TRBD2. V was clipped by 0 bases and J by 8 bases; unmatched bases: 9. Germline CDR1 and CDR2: GTSNPN and SVGIG (reference sequence). CDR3 length: 15 residues. The CDR3, as DNA: TGTGCCTGGAGTGTCAGCGGGAGGTCGGCTAGTACGCAGTATTTT. Protein product: CAWSVSGRSASTQYF.

CDR3: CASSSGQGNYGYTF. CDR3 bases: TGTGCCAGCAGCTCCGGACAGGGGAACTATGGCTACACCTTC. The V call is TRBV28, the J call TRBJ1-2; 9 bases match TRBD1. The V segment lost 6 bases and the J segment 2 bases; nucleotides outside the gene matches: 4. Germline V gives CDR1 MDHEN, CDR2 SYDVKM. The CDR3 is made up of 14 amino acids.

The chain links TRBV4-1 to TRBJ2-1, with 14 bases identical to TRBD2. Trimming took 2 bases from V and 16 from J; bases not matched to a gene: 10. CDR1 and CDR2 (germline): MGHRA, YSYEKL. CDR3 length: 15 amino acids. In nucleotides, the CDR3 is TGCGCCAGCAGCCAACCCGGGACTAGCGGGAGTAGTGATTTCTTC. It codes for CASSQPGTSGSSDFF.

The chain is built from TRBV27 and TRBJ1-2; 7 bases fit TRBD1. V shed 5 bases and J 2 bases; nucleotides not matched to a gene: 5. CDR3 size: 14 residues. Germline CDR1 reads MNHEY; CDR2 reads SMNVEV (reference sequence). This CDR3 is CASSTLTGNYGYTF. CDR3 bases: TGTGCCAGCAGTACCCTGACAGGGAACTATGGCTACACCTTC.

This clone is a singleton in its sample. V and J are TRBV29-1 and TRBJ2-3; D perhaps matches TRBD1 (5 bases). The CDR3 loop spans 13 amino acids. The germline CDR1 and CDR2 sequences are SQVTM and ANQGSEA. Between the trimmed V and J ends, which lost 3 bases and 0 bases, there was a span of 7 bases. The CDR3 loop reads CSVDTGSTDTQYF. The CDR3 region has the DNA TGCAGCGTTGACACAGGTAGCACAGATACGCAGTATTTT.

This chain links TRBV7-9 with TRBJ1-4, with D unresolved. Germline-derived CDR1 and CDR2 are SEHNR and FQNEAQ (reference sequence). Trimming took 6 bases from V and 7 from J, leaving 9 bases between them. This CDR3 spans 12 amino acids. The CDR3 DNA follows: TGTGCCAGCAGTAAGACCGGTGAAAAACTGTTTTTT. As protein: CASSKTGEKLFF.

This sequence joins TRBV9 and TRBJ2-5; 9 nucleotides line up with TRBD1. Germline loops: CDR1 SGDLS, CDR2 YYNGEE. J lost 3 bases, V lost 4 bases, and 10 bases had no gene match. The CDR3 covers 16 residues. CDR3 residues: CASSPRTGEGEETQYF. The CDR3 nucleotides read TGTGCCAGCAGCCCACGGACAGGGGAAGGAGAAGAGACCCAGTACTTC. Together with reference TRBV9 and TRBJ2-5, the CDR3 gives the full variable domain: DSGVTQTPKHLITATGQRVTLRCSPRSGDLSVYWYQQSLDQGLQFLIQYYNGEERAKGNILERFSAQQFPDLHSELNLSSLELGDSALYFCASSPRTGEGEETQYFGPGTRLLVL.

A single count supports this clone. The V call is TRBV2, the J call TRBJ1-5, with D perhaps TRBD1 (5 bases). The germline V and J ends were trimmed by 3 bases and 2 bases, with 8 bases remaining between them. This CDR3 contains 14 residues. Germline CDR1 is SNHLY and CDR2 is FYNNEI. The CDR3 spells CASSDRVGNQPQHF. The DNA of the CDR3 is TGTGCCAGCAGTGACAGGGTGGGCAATCAGCCCCAGCATTTT.

V gene TRBV12-5 combines with J gene TRBJ2-3, with 10 bases identical to TRBD1. Trimming at V came to 6 bases and at J to 4 bases, leaving 10 bases not matched to a gene. The CDR3 runs to 16 residues. Germline-derived CDR1 and CDR2 are LGHNT and FRNRAP. The CDR3 sequence: CASGTPGTGEPDTQYF. In DNA, the CDR3 is TGTGCTAGTGGGACCCCCGGGACAGGGGAACCAGATACGCAGTATTTT. Using reference TRBV12-5 and TRBJ2-3 for the parts outside the CDR3, the full variable domain is DARVTQTPRHKVTEMGQEVTMRCQPILGHNTVFWYRQTMMQGLELLAYFRNRAPLDDSGMPKDRFSAEMPDATLATLKIQPSEPRDSAVYFCASGTPGTGEPDTQYFGPGTRLTVL.

The chain couples TRBV7-6 to TRBJ2-3, with unresolved D. Trimming left V 5 bases short and J 6 bases short, with 12 bases between. This CDR3 comprises 13 residues. Per germline, CDR1 SGHVS and CDR2 FNYEAQ. CDR3 sequence: CASSPGRWDTQYF. CDR3 DNA: TGTGCCAGCAGCCCCGGACGGTGGGATACGCAGTATTTT.

V is TRBV27 and J is TRBJ1-1, with 7 bases that match TRBD1. The CDR3 length is 14 residues. Losses at the gene ends were 2 bases for V and 7 bases for J; bases not matched to a gene: 7. Germline CDR1 is MNHEY and CDR2 is SMNVEV (reference sequence). CDR3 coding DNA: TGTGCCAGCAGTTTAATCACGGGACAGCTTGAAGCTTTCTTT. Protein: CASSLITGQLEAFF.

This clone counts as medium-sized (0.01 to 0.1%). The V gene is TRBV19, the J gene TRBJ2-7, with no clear D. Germline loops: CDR1 LNHDA, CDR2 SQIVND (reference sequence). The CDR3 covers 11 residues. Trimming cost V 4 bases and J 4 bases, with 5 bases left between them. Here the CDR3 DNA reads TGTGCCAGTAGTAAAGGGTACGAGCAGTACTTC. This codes for CASSKGYEQYF.

V is TRBV30 and J is TRBJ2-2; possibly TRBD1 for D (7 bases). CDR1 and CDR2 from the germline V gene are GTSNPN and SVGIG (reference sequence). This CDR3 is 15 amino acids long. The germline V and J ends were trimmed by 7 bases and 1 base, with 16 bases remaining between them. CDR3 sequence reads: CAFPGGHGNTGELFF. CDR3 coding DNA: TGTGCCTTCCCAGGGGGGCATGGGAACACCGGGGAGCTGTTTTTT.

The chain combines TRBV25-1 with TRBJ1-4; 8 nucleotides align to TRBD1. Looked up from germline, CDR1 is MGHDK and CDR2 is SYGVNS. The CDR3 totals 15 residues. J lost 13 bases, V lost 4 bases, and 14 bases had no gene match. CDR3 in DNA: TGTGCCAGCAGTGTAGGACAGGGCCGGTCCGGTGGACTGTTTTTT. This sequence encodes CASSVGQGRSGGLFF.

The chain uses TRBV9 and TRBJ1-1, with 12 nucleotides matching TRBD1. The V and J ends lost 4 bases and 5 bases, in that order; junction bases with no gene match: 9. CDR1 and CDR2 from the germline V gene are SGDLS and YYNGEE. The CDR3 has 16 residues. CDR3 DNA sequence: TGTGCCAGCAGCTCTAGAGGGACAGGGGGCATGACTGAAGCTTTCTTT. Translated, it gives CASSSRGTGGMTEAFF.

The chain's CDR3 is CASSQPSQRNYGYTF. DNA for the CDR3: TGCGCCAGCAGCCAACCATCACAGAGAAACTATGGCTACACCTTC. The chain joins TRBV4-1 to TRBJ1-2; no reliable D call. The CDR3 consists of 15 residues. Trimming left V 2 bases short and J 2 bases short, with 12 bases between. Germline CDR1 reads MGHRA; CDR2 reads YSYEKL.